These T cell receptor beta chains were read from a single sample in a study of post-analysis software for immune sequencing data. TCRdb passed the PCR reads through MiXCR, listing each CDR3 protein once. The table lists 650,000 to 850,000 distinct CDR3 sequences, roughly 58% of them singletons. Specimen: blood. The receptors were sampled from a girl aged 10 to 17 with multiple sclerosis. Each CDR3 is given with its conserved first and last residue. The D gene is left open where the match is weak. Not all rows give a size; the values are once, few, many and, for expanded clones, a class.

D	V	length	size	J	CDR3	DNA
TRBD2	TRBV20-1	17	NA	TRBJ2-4	CSASFRLAGLAKNIQYF	TGCAGTGCTAGTTTCCGACTAGCGGGACTAGCCAAAAACATTCAGTACTTC
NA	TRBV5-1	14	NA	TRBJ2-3	CAGKEGGNTDTQYF	TGCGCCGGCAAGGAGGGGGGAAACACAGATACGCAGTATTTT
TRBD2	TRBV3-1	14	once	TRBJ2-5	CASSQSGGRPPRYF	TGTGCCAGCAGCCAAAGCGGCGGGAGACCTCCTCGGTACTTC
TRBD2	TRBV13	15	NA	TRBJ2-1	CASSSGLAGTGEQFF	TGTGCCAGCAGCTCCGGACTAGCGGGGACGGGGGAGCAGTTCTTC
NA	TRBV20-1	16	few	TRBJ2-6	CSARRRSAPGANVLTF	TGCAGTGCTAGAAGACGTTCGGCTCCCGGGGCCAACGTCCTGACTTTC
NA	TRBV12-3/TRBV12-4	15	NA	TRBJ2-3	CASSLSGKGVDTQYF	TGTGCCAGCAGTTTGAGCGGAAAGGGGGTAGATACGCAGTATTTT
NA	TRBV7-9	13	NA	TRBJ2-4	CASSLRGRDIQYF	TGTGCCAGCAGCTTAAGGGGCAGGGACATTCAGTACTTC
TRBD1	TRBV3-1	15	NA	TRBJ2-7	CASSQPGQGTSEQYF	TGTGCCAGCAGCCAACCGGGACAGGGGACCAGCGAGCAGTACTTC
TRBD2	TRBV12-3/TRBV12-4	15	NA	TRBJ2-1	CASSLAGLLINEQFF	TGTGCCAGCAGTTTAGCGGGACTACTAATCAATGAGCAGTTCTTC
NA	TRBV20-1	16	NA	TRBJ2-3	CSARENSPPWGDTQYF	TGCAGTGCTAGAGAGAACTCACCCCCGTGGGGAGATACGCAGTATTTT
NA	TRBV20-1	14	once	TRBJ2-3	CSAKDLAKSDTQYF	TGCAGTGCTAAGGATCTAGCGAAGTCAGATACGCAGTATTTT
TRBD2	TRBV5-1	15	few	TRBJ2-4	CASSSTSGSLSEQYF	TGCGCCAGCAGCTCAACTAGCGGGAGCCTTTCGGAGCAGTACTTC
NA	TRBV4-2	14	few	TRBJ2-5	CASSQALGVETQYF	TGTGCCAGCAGCCAAGCCCTAGGGGTGGAGACCCAGTACTTC
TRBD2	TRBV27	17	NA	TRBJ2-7	CASSPGLAGGPNGEQYF	TGTGCCAGCAGCCCGGGACTAGCGGGAGGGCCTAATGGCGAGCAGTACTTC
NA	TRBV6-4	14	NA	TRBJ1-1	CAGSAEGMNTEAFF	TGTGCCGGCAGCGCTGAGGGGATGAACACTGAAGCTTTCTTT
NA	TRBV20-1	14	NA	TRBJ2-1	CSAEWGEDSNEQFF	TGCAGTGCTGAATGGGGAGAAGATTCGAATGAGCAGTTCTTC
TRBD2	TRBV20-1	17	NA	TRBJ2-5	CSARGPTFQRELETQYF	TGCAGTGCTAGAGGCCCAACCTTCCAGCGGGAGCTCGAGACCCAGTACTTC
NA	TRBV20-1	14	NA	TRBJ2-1	CSARVRGFYNEQFF	TGCAGTGCTAGAGTTAGGGGATTCTACAATGAGCAGTTCTTC
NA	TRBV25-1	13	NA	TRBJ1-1	CASGQNMNTEAFF	TGTGCCAGCGGACAGAACATGAACACTGAAGCTTTCTTT
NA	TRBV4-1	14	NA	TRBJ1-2	CASSQVEQDDSYTF	TGCGCCAGCAGCCAAGTGGAGCAGGATGATAGCTACACCTTC
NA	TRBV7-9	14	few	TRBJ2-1	CASRRLQEYNEQFF	TGTGCCAGCAGGAGGTTACAGGAATACAATGAGCAGTTCTTC
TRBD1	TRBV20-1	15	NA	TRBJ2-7	CSARRGTGGIYEQYF	TGCAGTGCTAGACGCGGGACAGGGGGGATCTACGAGCAGTACTTC
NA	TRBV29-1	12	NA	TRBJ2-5	CSGAPGRETQYF	TGCAGCGGAGCACCGGGACGCGAGACCCAGTACTTC
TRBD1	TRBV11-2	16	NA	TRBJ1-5	CASSLGTGQTNQPQHF	TGTGCCAGCAGCTTAGGGACGGGACAGACAAATCAGCCCCAGCATTTT
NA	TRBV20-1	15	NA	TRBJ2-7	CSAGRFLGLGVEQYF	TGCAGTGCTGGCCGCTTTTTGGGCCTAGGGGTCGAGCAGTACTTC
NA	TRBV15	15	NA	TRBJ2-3	CATSGRGGRSDTQYF	TGTGCCACCAGCGGCAGGGGGGGCCGGTCAGATACGCAGTATTTT
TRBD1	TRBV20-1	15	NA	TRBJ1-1	CNAHRSRTGDTEAFF	TGCAATGCCCATCGCAGCCGAACAGGGGACACTGAAGCTTTCTTT
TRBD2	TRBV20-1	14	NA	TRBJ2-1	CSARVAGSWDEQFF	TGCAGTGCTAGAGTAGCGGGGTCTTGGGATGAGCAGTTCTTC
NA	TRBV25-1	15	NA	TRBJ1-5	CVSSESGAGNQPQHF	TGTGTCAGCAGTGAATCAGGGGCAGGCAATCAGCCCCAGCATTTT
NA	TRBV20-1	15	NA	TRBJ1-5	CSARTGEQGNQPQHF	TGCAGTGCTAGAACTGGGGAACAGGGCAATCAGCCCCAGCATTTT
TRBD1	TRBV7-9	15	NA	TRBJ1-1	CASSLPNTGVAEAFF	TGTGCCAGCAGCTTACCCAACACAGGGGTAGCTGAAGCTTTCTTT
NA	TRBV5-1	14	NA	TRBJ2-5	CASSPEAGRETQYF	TGCGCCAGCAGCCCCGAGGCAGGGCGAGAGACCCAGTACTTC
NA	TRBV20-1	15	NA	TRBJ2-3	CSAPAAGGTTDTQYF	TGCAGTGCGCCAGCTGCAGGGGGGACCACAGATACGCAGTATTTT
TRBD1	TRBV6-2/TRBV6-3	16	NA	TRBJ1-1	CASSYSRTGPNTEAFF	TGTGCCAGCAGTTACTCGAGGACAGGGCCGAACACTGAAGCTTTCTTT
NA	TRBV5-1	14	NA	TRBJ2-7	CASRDGRRGNEQYF	TGCGCCAGCAGAGACGGTCGGCGCGGGAACGAGCAGTACTTC
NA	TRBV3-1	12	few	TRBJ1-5	CAPMGDNQPQHF	TGTGCCCCCATGGGGGACAATCAGCCCCAGCATTTT
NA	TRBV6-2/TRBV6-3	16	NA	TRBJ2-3	CASSPIARITTDTQYF	TGTGCCAGCAGTCCAATAGCGAGAATTACCACAGATACGCAGTATTTT
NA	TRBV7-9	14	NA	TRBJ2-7	CASSPYPTKYEQYF	TGTGCCAGCAGCCCCTACCCGACCAAGTACGAGCAGTACTTC
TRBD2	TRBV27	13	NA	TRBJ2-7	CASAVRGVSEQYF	TGTGCCAGCGCGGTCCGGGGGGTAAGCGAGCAGTACTTC
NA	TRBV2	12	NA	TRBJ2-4	CADGGGRDEQYF	TGTGCCGACGGAGGAGGTCGGGATGAGCAGTACTTC